The rows below give T cell receptor beta chains drawn from one sample of a study of OX40 agonist ivuxolimab in advanced cancers. Generated by immunoSEQ multiplex PCR, the TCRdb table keeps only in-frame clones and is missing some. The sample has tens of thousands of clones, about 82% seen once. The sequenced sample was CD4+ or CD8+ T cells sorted from blood, obtained in a trial of the OX40 agonist ivuxolimab. The receptors stem from an adult with an advanced solid tumor such as melanoma, head and neck, liver or kidney cancer. Each CDR3 is given with its conserved first and last residue. D genes are given only for firm matches. Size values are once, few and many counts, or a class for expanded clones, and some rows have none.

J: TRBJ1-2
length: 13
D: .
size: .
V: TRBV19
DNA: TGTGCCAGTAGTCATGACCTCAACTATGGCTACACCTTC
CDR3: CASSHDLNYGYTF

J: TRBJ1-4
length: 14
D: TRBD1
size: .
V: TRBV6-5
DNA: TGTGCCAGCAGTTCATCAGGGGGAGAGGAAAAACTGTTTTTT
CDR3: CASSSSGGEEKLFF

J: TRBJ2-3
length: 14
D: TRBD1
size: once
V: TRBV6-1
DNA: TGTGCCAGCATCGTCGACAGGGGCACAGATACGCAGTATTTT
CDR3: CASIVDRGTDTQYF

J: TRBJ2-1
length: 15
D: .
size: .
V: TRBV5-4
DNA: TGTGCCAGCGGTTTCCCTCGACACTCTTACAATGAGCAGTTCTTC
CDR3: CASGFPRHSYNEQFF

J: TRBJ1-2
length: 15
D: .
size: .
V: TRBV7-2
DNA: TGTGCCAGCAGCTTTTCAGGGGAAGCTTCCTATGGCTACACCTTC
CDR3: CASSFSGEASYGYTF

J: TRBJ1-2
length: 14
D: TRBD1
size: few
V: TRBV7-3
DNA: TGTGCCAGCAGTTCAGGGGGACCCTATTATGGCTACACCTTC
CDR3: CASSSGGPYYGYTF

J: TRBJ1-1
length: 13
D: .
size: .
V: TRBV27
DNA: TGTGCCAGCAGTCGGGCCTGGGGCACTGAAGCTTTCTTT
CDR3: CASSRAWGTEAFF

J: TRBJ2-7
length: 15
D: .
size: few
V: TRBV19
DNA: TGTGCCAGTAGTACTGGTAGCGCAAGCTCCTACGAGCAGTACTTC
CDR3: CASSTGSASSYEQYF

J: TRBJ2-3
length: 15
D: TRBD1
size: .
V: TRBV6-5
DNA: TGTGCCAGCAGTTCACAGGGGACCAGCACAGATACGCAGTATTTT
CDR3: CASSSQGTSTDTQYF

J: TRBJ2-2
length: 14
D: .
size: .
V: TRBV30
DNA: TGTGCCTGGGGGGCTAGTTTCAACACCGGGGAGCTGTTTTTT
CDR3: CAWGASFNTGELFF

J: TRBJ1-6
length: 16
D: .
size: .
V: TRBV18
DNA: TGTGCCAGCTCACTTTACGAGGGAAATCTAAATTCACCCCTCCACTTT
CDR3: CASSLYEGNLNSPLHF

J: TRBJ1-1
length: 13
D: .
size: .
V: TRBV6-6
DNA: TGTGCCAGCAGTCGGGACACCTACACTGAAGCTTTCTTT
CDR3: CASSRDTYTEAFF

J: TRBJ2-5
length: 13
D: .
size: .
V: TRBV6-1
DNA: TGTGCCAGCAGATCCTTAGGACTTAGGCTCCAGTACTTC
CDR3: CASRSLGLRLQYF

J: TRBJ1-1
length: 13
D: .
size: .
V: TRBV9
DNA: TGTGCCAGTGGAATAGGGAGGAACACTGAAGCTTTCTTT
CDR3: CASGIGRNTEAFF

J: TRBJ2-7
length: 14
D: TRBD2
size: .
V: TRBV5-5
DNA: TGTGCCAGCAGCTCGGGACTAGCCTTGAACGAGCAGTACTTC
CDR3: CASSSGLALNEQYF

J: TRBJ1-6
length: 14
D: TRBD1
size: few
V: TRBV4-2
DNA: TGTGCCAGCAGCCGAGACAGGGGGGATTCACCCCTCCACTTT
CDR3: CASSRDRGDSPLHF

J: TRBJ2-5
length: 16
D: TRBD2
size: .
V: TRBV30
DNA: TGTGCCTGGAGCCGAGGAGGGCTAGCGGGCCAAGAGACCCAGTACTTC
CDR3: CAWSRGGLAGQETQYF

J: TRBJ2-3
length: 12
D: .
size: .
V: TRBV6-6
DNA: TGTGCCAGCAGTAGACAGGAAGATACGCAGTATTTT
CDR3: CASSRQEDTQYF

J: TRBJ1-1
length: 13
D: .
size: .
V: TRBV10-2
DNA: TGCGCCAGCAGTGACAGGGAGGTCACTGAAGCTTTCTTT
CDR3: CASSDREVTEAFF

J: TRBJ1-5
length: 15
D: .
size: .
V: TRBV10-3
DNA: TGTGCCATCAGCAAGGCAGGGGACGGCAATCAGCCCCAGCATTTT
CDR3: CAISKAGDGNQPQHF

J: TRBJ2-2
length: 14
D: .
size: .
V: TRBV9
DNA: TGTGCCAGCAGCGTACTGGGGGGAGGCGGGGAGCTGTTTTTT
CDR3: CASSVLGGGGELFF

J: TRBJ1-5
length: 14
D: .
size: .
V: TRBV2
DNA: TGTGCCAGCAGTGAATGGGGGAGCAATCAGCCCCAGCATTTT
CDR3: CASSEWGSNQPQHF

J: TRBJ2-7
length: 13
D: .
size: .
V: TRBV30
DNA: TGTGCCTGGAGTTTGGGGTTCGTTTACGAGCAGTACTTC
CDR3: CAWSLGFVYEQYF

J: TRBJ2-7
length: 14
D: TRBD1
size: .
V: TRBV10-3
DNA: TGTGCCATCAGTGATCAGGGGGCCTTGGGAGTGCAGTACTTC
CDR3: CAISDQGALGVQYF

J: TRBJ2-5
length: 13
D: .
size: .
V: TRBV29-1
DNA: TGCAGCGTTGGTTGGACGCCAAAAGAGACCCAGTACTTC
CDR3: CSVGWTPKETQYF

J: TRBJ1-2
length: 13
D: .
size: .
V: TRBV7-2
DNA: TGTGCCAGCAGCTCAAGACCGGTCTATGGCTACACCTTC
CDR3: CASSSRPVYGYTF

J: TRBJ1-3
length: 15
D: .
size: .
V: TRBV6-5
DNA: TGTGCCAGCAGACCCTACCGAACCTCTGGAAACACCATATATTTT
CDR3: CASRPYRTSGNTIYF

J: TRBJ1-1
length: 15
D: .
size: .
V: TRBV5-8
DNA: TGTGCCAGCAGCTTGGCCAGGGGAAGGACCACTGAAGCTTTCTTT
CDR3: CASSLARGRTTEAFF

J: TRBJ1-6
length: 17
D: .
size: once
V: TRBV30
DNA: TGTGCCTGGAGGCCCGGACCTATGAGCTCCTATAATTCACCCCTCCACTTT
CDR3: CAWRPGPMSSYNSPLHF

J: TRBJ2-6
length: 14
D: .
size: few
V: TRBV7-9
DNA: TGTGCCAGCAGCCCCGACTCTGGGGCCAACGTCCTGACTTTC
CDR3: CASSPDSGANVLTF

J: TRBJ1-3
length: 16
D: .
size: .
V: TRBV10-2
DNA: TGCGCCAGCAGTGTGGGGTCGGGGGGCTCTGGAAACACCATATATTTT
CDR3: CASSVGSGGSGNTIYF

J: TRBJ1-2
length: 17
D: TRBD1
size: .
V: TRBV12-5
DNA: TGTGCTAGTGGTTTCCTATTACAGGGGGGAGCTAACTATGGCTACACCTTC
CDR3: CASGFLLQGGANYGYTF

J: TRBJ2-2
length: 16
D: .
size: .
V: TRBV11-2
DNA: TGTGCCAGCAGCTTACCCGACAAGGGCAACACCGGGGAGCTGTTTTTT
CDR3: CASSLPDKGNTGELFF

J: TRBJ1-2
length: 14
D: TRBD1
size: .
V: TRBV6-6
DNA: TGTGCCAGCAGCCCAGGGACAGTCAACTATGGCTACACCTTC
CDR3: CASSPGTVNYGYTF

J: TRBJ1-1
length: 12
D: TRBD1
size: medium-sized
V: TRBV2
DNA: TGTGCCAGTGGGACAGGGACCACTGAAGCTTTCTTT
CDR3: CASGTGTTEAFF

J: TRBJ1-3
length: 16
D: .
size: .
V: TRBV5-6
DNA: TGTGCCAGCAGCTTGACAGGGTATCTAACCGGAAACACCATATATTTT
CDR3: CASSLTGYLTGNTIYF

J: TRBJ2-6
length: 18
D: TRBD1
size: .
V: TRBV25-1
DNA: TGTGCCAGCAGTTCCCAATTGGGGACAGGGGTTGGGGCCAACGTCCTGACTTTC
CDR3: CASSSQLGTGVGANVLTF

J: TRBJ1-5
length: 14
D: TRBD1
size: .
V: TRBV10-3
DNA: TGTGCCATCAGTGAGGCAGGGGGCCATCAGCCCCAGCATTTT
CDR3: CAISEAGGHQPQHF

J: TRBJ2-1
length: 15
D: TRBD1
size: .
V: TRBV11-2
DNA: TGTGCCAGCAGCTTAGGAGGGGGCAGGGGGAAACAGCAGTTCTTC
CDR3: CASSLGGGRGKQQFF

J: TRBJ2-3
length: 12
D: .
size: few
V: TRBV5-5
DNA: TGTGCCAGCAGCTTGGCCATAGATACGCAGTATTTT
CDR3: CASSLAIDTQYF

J: TRBJ2-1
length: 15
D: TRBD2
size: .
V: TRBV11-1
DNA: TGTGCCAGCAGCTTCCTCGCGGGGGGTTACAATGAGCAGTTCTTC
CDR3: CASSFLAGGYNEQFF

J: TRBJ2-7
length: 13
D: .
size: .
V: TRBV4-1
DNA: TGCGCCAGCAGCCAAGACCTAGGGTACGAGCAGTACTTC
CDR3: CASSQDLGYEQYF

J: TRBJ1-5
length: 15
D: .
size: few
V: TRBV7-8
DNA: TGTGCCAGCAGCTTTACCCAGGGACCATCAGAGCCCCAGCATTTT
CDR3: CASSFTQGPSEPQHF

J: TRBJ2-1
length: 15
D: .
size: .
V: TRBV7-9
DNA: TGTGCCAGCAGCTCTACAGGTGTAACCTACAATGAGCAGTTCTTC
CDR3: CASSSTGVTYNEQFF

J: TRBJ1-1
length: 16
D: .
size: .
V: TRBV15
DNA: TGTGCCACCAGCAGAGGGGGGGGGACATCTAGCACTGAAGCTTTCTTT
CDR3: CATSRGGGTSSTEAFF

J: TRBJ2-5
length: 14
D: .
size: .
V: TRBV12-5
DNA: TGTGCTAGTGCCGATCGCAGGGGAGAGGAGACCCAGTACTTC
CDR3: CASADRRGEETQYF

J: TRBJ1-5
length: 13
D: .
size: .
V: TRBV7-2
DNA: TGTGCCAGCAGCTTAGAGCCTACAGGGCCCCAGCATTTT
CDR3: CASSLEPTGPQHF

J: TRBJ2-2
length: 17
D: .
size: .
V: TRBV14
DNA: TGTGCCAGCAGCCAAGTGGGTGCCACCGCGAACACCGGGGAGCTGTTTTTT
CDR3: CASSQVGATANTGELFF

J: TRBJ1-2
length: 15
D: TRBD1
size: .
V: TRBV4-1
DNA: TGCGCCAGCAGCCAAGCAGGGGGATGGAGCTATGGCTACACCTTC
CDR3: CASSQAGGWSYGYTF